This TCR beta chain was recorded in a study of molecular identifiers for immune sequencing clone quantification. Turning to the study itself: RNA, taken in replicates from about 19,000 or 110,000 naive CD8 cells, was split five ways, with four sequenced.

Each CDR3 protein is one row after TCRdb ran MiXCR on the PCR reads. Of hundreds of thousands of distinct CDR3 sequences in the sample, roughly 25% were seen once. Naive CD8 T cells underwent sorting with the CD8+CD4-CCR7+CD45RA+ definition. The V and J ends lost 5 bases and 2 bases respectively, with 22 bases between them. The CDR3 is 18 residues long. Germline assignment: CDR1 SGHTA and CDR2 FQGNSA. This clonotype was seen repeatedly, ten times or more. This chain joins TRBV7-2 and TRBJ1-5; a weak D match, TRBD1 (5 bases). The receptor was derived from a human donor in good health. Some libraries in this study had Jurkat cell RNA spiked in. The sequenced sample consisted of naive CD8+ T cells from blood, with Jurkat cell RNA spiked in. Subset indicated: FACS-sorted CD8+CD4-CCR7+CD45RA+ naive T cells. The CDR3 sequence is CASSPREGSRICNQPQHF. Here the CDR3 DNA reads TGTGCCAGCAGCCCCCGCGAGGGGTCCCGCATCTGCAATCAGCCCCAGCATTTT.